What follows are 27 T cell receptor beta chains derived from one specimen sequenced in a study of beta chain features in type 1 diabetes. Expressed TCRB transcripts were sequenced because the entire RNA isolate underwent reverse transcription. Measured with immunoSEQ multiplex PCR; TCRdb has only the in-frame clones, and not every one. The repertoire holds under 400,000 clones, with less than 20% as singletons. The sequenced sample consisted of naive CD4+ T cells from blood. The origin of the receptors is a woman under 30 in good health.

The chain joins TRBV7-3 to TRBJ2-3, with 7 bases matching TRBD1. Trimming cost V 5 bases and J 2 bases; bases outside gene matches: 7. The CDR3 extends over 15 amino acids. Germline V lookup: CDR1 SGHTA, CDR2 FQGTGA. This chain's CDR3 is CASSHRQGDTDTQYF. The CDR3 DNA follows: TGTGCCAGCAGCCACCGACAGGGCGACACAGATACGCAGTATTTT.

The CDR3 DNA reads TGCACCAGCAGCCAAGAAGGAGGGACTAGGGATACCTACGAGCAGTACTTC. Translated, it gives CTSSQEGGTRDTYEQYF. The chain carries TRBV1 and TRBJ2-7; the table's D call of TRBD2 was not tested on the DNA. TRBV1 corresponds to a pseudogene. The CDR3 loop spans 17 amino acids.

The V gene is TRBV30, the J gene TRBJ2-1; D remains ambiguous. Trimming left V 0 bases short and J 1 base short, with 13 bases between. Germline V gives CDR1 GTSNPN, CDR2 SVGIG (reference sequence). The CDR3 has 16 amino acids. CDR3 nucleotides: TGTGCCTGGAGTGTACGTCTAGAACGGTCCTACAATGAGCAGTTCTTC. It codes for CAWSVRLERSYNEQFF. The variable domain in full, with the rest retrieved from reference TRBV30 and TRBJ2-1, is SQTIHQWPATLVQPVGSPLSLECTVEGTSNPNLYWYRQAAGRGLQLLFYSVGIGQISSEVPQNLSASRPQDRQFILSSKKLLLSDSGFYLCAWSVRLERSYNEQFFGPGTRLTVL.

The gene calls are TRBV11-1 and TRBJ1-3; the D is unclear. Germline V lookup: CDR1 SGHAT, CDR2 FQDESV (reference sequence). This CDR3 has 16 residues. Trimming took 2 bases from V and 0 from J, leaving 11 bases between them. CDR3 residues: CASSLPGVSSGNTIYF. The CDR3 DNA sequence: TGTGCCAGCAGCTTACCAGGTGTCAGCTCTGGAAACACCATATATTTT.

This chain uses TRBV5-4 with TRBJ2-1; D is uncertain. Trimming pared 0 bases from V and 7 bases from J, leaving 14 bases between. The germline CDR1 and CDR2 sequences are SGHNT and YYREEE (reference sequence). The CDR3 is made up of 15 amino acids. The CDR3: CASSLAGSSVNEQFF. Here the CDR3 DNA reads TGTGCCAGCAGCTTGGCGGGTAGCTCGGTGAATGAGCAGTTCTTC.

The rearrangement uses TRBV29-1 and TRBJ2-2; unclear D gene. The CDR3 is 13 residues long. Trimming left V 2 bases short and J 5 bases short, with 9 bases between. CDR1 is SQVTM, CDR2 ANQGSEA, per germline. The CDR3 nucleotides read TGCAGCGTTGAACCGACAAGTACCGGGGAGCTGTTTTTT. Amino acids: CSVEPTSTGELFF.

This clone was counted only a few times. The chain is built from TRBV5-1 and TRBJ1-2; D perhaps matches TRBD1 (5 bases). Trimming stripped 3 bases from V and 4 bases from J, with 19 bases between. CDR3 length equals 16 residues. Germline CDR1 and CDR2: SGHRS and YFSETQ. CDR3 DNA: TGCGCCAGCAGCTCCAATGGGGGGACTTTCAGCTATGGCTACACCTTC. As protein: CASSSNGGTFSYGYTF. The entire variable domain, with the rest obtained from reference TRBV5-1 and TRBJ1-2, is as follows: KAGVTQTPRYLIKTRGQQVTLSCSPISGHRSVSWYQQTPGQGLQFLFEYFSETQRNKGNFPGRFSGRQFSNSRSEMNVSTLELGDSALYLCASSSNGGTFSYGYTFGSGTRLTVV.

This clone has just a few counts. The chain couples TRBV6-5 to TRBJ1-2, with D unclear. CDR3 length equals 13 residues. Trimming removed 0 bases from V and 8 bases from J, with 10 bases in between. Germline-derived CDR1 and CDR2 are MNHEY and SVGAGI. CDR3 sequence (DNA): TGTGCCAGCAGTTACTCGAGGGCCGGCGGCTACACCTTC. Amino acids: CASSYSRAGGYTF.

Worth noting for this clone: Other DNA sequences in the same sample also yield this CDR3. The chain joins TRBV5-1 to TRBJ1-1; D not certain. V was trimmed by 2 bases and J by 1 base, leaving 6 bases between them. The germline CDR1 and CDR2 sequences are SGHRS and YFSETQ. The CDR3 has 13 amino acids. The CDR3 sequence: CASSLTRNTEAFF. CDR3 in DNA: TGCGCCAGCAGCTTAACCAGGAACACTGAAGCTTTCTTT.

The chain uses TRBV7-9 and TRBJ2-5, with 11 positions matching TRBD2. The CDR3 contains 15 residues. Germline trimming cut 5 bases from V and 4 bases from J; bases unmatched to any gene: 6. CDR1 is SEHNR, CDR2 FQNEAQ, per germline (reference sequence). Here the CDR3 reads CASSGTSGGVETQYF. Here the CDR3 DNA reads TGTGCCAGCAGCGGCACTAGCGGGGGCGTAGAGACCCAGTACTTC.

This sequence joins TRBV7-9 and TRBJ2-7; D unresolved. The V end was cut by 2 bases, the J end by 7 bases, with 9 bases between. Germline CDR1 SEHNR, CDR2 FQNEAQ (reference sequence). This CDR3 contains 12 residues. DNA of the CDR3: TGTGCCAGCAGCTTAACTTCGAGGGAGCAGTACTTC. Encoded protein: CASSLTSREQYF.

This chain connects TRBV28 to TRBJ1-6, with D hard to call. Trimming pared 6 bases from V and 10 bases from J, leaving 19 bases between. CDR1 is MDHEN and CDR2 is SYDVKM in the germline V gene. CDR3 length: 15 amino acids. The CDR3 DNA sequence: TGTGCCAGCAGGGCCCTTGCCAAAATCCTGTCACCCCTCCACTTT. Protein product: CASRALAKILSPLHF.

The rearrangement links TRBV2 to TRBJ2-1; 7 nucleotides align to TRBD1. V lost 1 base to trimming and J lost 0 bases; unmatched junction nucleotides: 0. CDR1 and CDR2 from the germline V gene are SNHLY and FYNNEI. This CDR3 is built from 15 residues. CDR3 nucleotide sequence: TGTGCCAGCAGTGAAGGGACAGGCTCCTACAATGAGCAGTTCTTC. Its translation is CASSEGTGSYNEQFF.

Only a few counts were recorded for this clone. The J gene is TRBJ2-1, the V gene TRBV5-4; unclear D gene. V lost 4 bases and J lost 5, with 4 bases in between. From germline, CDR1 is SGHNT and CDR2 YYREEE (reference sequence). CDR3 size: 11 residues. Here the CDR3 DNA reads TGTGCCAGCAGCGCAGACAATGAGCAGTTCTTC. This codes for CASSADNEQFF. Looking up the rest from reference TRBV5-4 and TRBJ2-1 gives the full variable domain: ETGVTQSPTHLIKTRGQQVTLRCSSQSGHNTVSWYQQALGQGPQFIFQYYREEENGRGNFPPRFSGLQFPNYSSELNVNALELDDSALYLCASSADNEQFFGPGTRLTVL.

The chain has TRBV2 and TRBJ2-5; D unresolved. V was trimmed by 7 bases and J by 2 bases, leaving 11 bases between them. Germline CDR1 reads SNHLY; CDR2 reads FYNNEI. CDR3 length: 13 residues. The CDR3 is CASNPTLQETQYF. The CDR3 nucleotides are TGTGCCAGCAACCCGACTTTGCAAGAGACCCAGTACTTC.

The V and J genes are TRBV7-4 and TRBJ2-3; no clear D gene. CDR1 and CDR2 from the germline V gene are SGHVT and SQSDAQ. The CDR3 runs to 15 residues. Trimming removed 2 bases at V and 1 base at J, with 10 bases between. This CDR3 is CASSLRWSGTDTQYF. CDR3 DNA: TGTGCCAGCAGCTTAAGGTGGAGTGGCACAGATACGCAGTATTTT.

There are a few counts of this clone. The gene calls are TRBV6-5 and TRBJ2-5, with no clear D. V was cut by 6 bases and J by 1 base, with 12 bases left in between. CDR3 size: 14 residues. CDR1 and CDR2 from the germline V gene are MNHEY and SVGAGI. CDR3 amino acids: CASSLYSTQETQYF. CDR3 coding DNA: TGTGCCAGCAGCCTCTACAGCACCCAAGAGACCCAGTACTTC.

J is TRBJ1-6 and V is TRBV15; 10 bases line up with TRBD1. The germline gives CDR1 LNHNV, CDR2 YYDKDF (reference sequence). V was clipped by 0 bases and J by 9 bases; unmatched bases: 2. This CDR3 comprises 15 residues. CDR3 sequence: CATSRDWTGGSPLHF. Written as DNA, the CDR3 is TGTGCCACCAGCAGAGATTGGACAGGGGGTTCACCCCTCCACTTT.

This clone came up a few times. This chain links TRBV7-2 with TRBJ2-7; perhaps TRBD1 as D (6 bases). The CDR3 spans 14 residues. V was pared by 0 bases and J by 5 bases, with 11 bases between. CDR1 and CDR2 (germline): SGHTA, FQGNSA. The CDR3 coding sequence is TGTGCCAGCAGCTTAGCAGGGTGGGGGCACGAGCAGTACTTC. Protein product: CASSLAGWGHEQYF. The full variable domain, completed using reference TRBV7-2 and TRBJ2-7, is GAGVSQSPSNKVTEKGKDVELRCDPISGHTALYWYRQSLGQGLEFLIYFQGNSAPDKSGLPSDRFSAERTGGSVSTLTIQRTQQEDSAVYLCASSLAGWGHEQYFGPGTRLTVT.

V gene TRBV15 combines with J gene TRBJ2-7; 11 positions match TRBD1. J gave up 9 bases and V 5 bases, and 9 bases lay outside the gene matches. The CDR3 sequence is 14 residues long. Germline loops: CDR1 LNHNV, CDR2 YYDKDF (reference sequence). The CDR3 sequence: CATSVGQGALRQYF. The CDR3 DNA sequence: TGTGCCACCAGCGTTGGACAGGGGGCGCTTCGGCAGTACTTC.

The chain joins TRBV5-1 to TRBJ2-1, with TRBD2 matching over 8 bases. With V trimmed by 1 base and J by 2 bases, 5 bases remained unmatched. Germline values: CDR1 SGHRS, CDR2 YFSETQ. The CDR3 runs to 16 residues. The CDR3 sequence: CASSLMSGSAYNEQFF. The CDR3, as DNA: TGCGCCAGCAGCTTGATGAGCGGGAGCGCCTACAATGAGCAGTTCTTC.

This chain connects TRBV7-9 to TRBJ2-3, with D possibly TRBD2 on 5 matching bases. This CDR3 region has 14 residues. Germline-derived CDR1 and CDR2 are SEHNR and FQNEAQ (reference sequence). V lost 4 bases and J 5 bases, leaving 13 bases between the germline ends. The CDR3 spells CASSWSGNRDTQYF. Here the CDR3 DNA reads TGTGCCAGCAGCTGGAGCGGAAACCGAGATACGCAGTATTTT.

The rearrangement joins TRBV30 to TRBJ2-4; weak D call: TRBD2 (6 bases). CDR3 size: 11 residues. The germline gives CDR1 GTSNPN, CDR2 SVGIG (reference sequence). The V end was cut by 3 bases, the J end by 12 bases, with 12 bases between. The DNA of the CDR3 is TGTGCCTGGAGCGATGGGGGGAATCAGTACTTC. Encoded protein: CAWSDGGNQYF.

In nucleotides, the CDR3 is TGTGCCAGCAGCTTAGTAACAGGTGAAAAACTGTTTTTT. Protein sequence: CASSLVTGEKLFF. V gene TRBV7-9 combines with J gene TRBJ1-4; D may be TRBD1 (5 bases). This CDR3 region has 13 residues. Germline-derived CDR1 and CDR2 are SEHNR and FQNEAQ (reference sequence). V was cut by 1 base and J by 7 bases, with 7 bases left in between.

The rearrangement joins TRBV18 to TRBJ1-1, with 10 bases identical to TRBD1. Trimming took 3 bases from V and 2 from J; bases not matched to a gene: 6. CDR1 and CDR2 (germline): KGHSH, LQKENI. CDR3 length: 16 residues. CDR3 sequence reads: CASSPTRTGGNTEAFF. CDR3 coding DNA: TGTGCCAGCTCACCTACCCGGACAGGGGGAAACACTGAAGCTTTCTTT. The entire variable domain, with the rest obtained from reference TRBV18 and TRBJ1-1, is as follows: NAGVMQNPRHLVRRRGQEARLRCSPMKGHSHVYWYRQLPEEGLKFMVYLQKENIIDESGMPKERFSAEFPKEGPSILRIQQVVRGDSAAYFCASSPTRTGGNTEAFFGQGTRLTVV.

This clone was observed a few times. Here the CDR3 reads CASSLGGQGSNQPQHF. In DNA, the CDR3 is TGTGCCAGCAGCTTAGGCGGACAGGGGTCCAATCAGCCCCAGCATTTT. The chain has TRBV7-2 and TRBJ1-5, with 9 bases fitting TRBD1. Germline V lookup: CDR1 SGHTA, CDR2 FQGNSA. The length of the CDR3 is 16 residues. The J segment lost 3 bases and the V segment lost 1 base, leaving 4 bases of the junction unmatched.

The chain recombines TRBV5-6 with TRBJ2-7; 8 bases are shared with TRBD1. Germline loops: CDR1 SGHDT, CDR2 YYEEEE. Trimming removed 4 bases from V and 5 bases from J; junction bases left unmatched: 5. This CDR3 is built from 13 residues. CDR3 sequence (DNA): TGTGCCAGCAGCCGAGACAGGGGCCACGAGCAGTACTTC. Protein: CASSRDRGHEQYF.